The clone carrying this T cell receptor beta chain was counted between two and nine times. Its specificity is not known. This beta chain turned up in a library designed for alpha chains; as an off-target read, its abundance says little. Documented time point: sample taken at primary tumor resection. Tumor, nontumor lung or frozen PBMC supplied whole RNA, sequenced without sorting. Patients with untreated early-stage non-small cell lung cancer, numbering around 71, were the donors. With V trimmed by 6 bases and J by 10 bases, 7 bases remained unmatched. The length of the CDR3 is 13 residues. TCRdb ran MiXCR on the 5' RACE reads and lists one entry per CDR3 protein. This table holds about 9,000 distinct CDR3 sequences, about 4.5% found once. These data come from a study of spatial heterogeneity in lung cancer. Overall study context: Unique TCR and UMI combinations averaged more than ten appearances each in raw reads.

Study-wide findings and caveats: More often at tumor resection than at routine follow-up, ubiquitous expanded tumor TCRs were detected in the blood.

The chain uses TRBV12-3 or TRBV12-4 and TRBJ2-2, with 8 bases fitting TRBD1. The source of this sequence is a male donor with early-stage non-small cell lung cancer. The sample here was PBMCs, taken at surgery. The CDR3, as DNA: TGTGCCAGCAGCATAACGACAGGGGCGGAGCTGTTTTTT. Translation: CASSITTGAELFF.